The entry below gives a single TCR beta chain sequence along with its context. These data are taken from a study of blood T cell repertoires in COVID-19. Study-wide background: COVID-19 samples, acute and convalescent, were from the United States, Italy and Spain.

In the source study's methods: The authors estimated nucleated cell counts from reference gene primer amplification. Profiling relied on immunoSEQ multiplex PCR, and the TCRdb table lists in-frame clones only, not all of them. The V and J calls and clone size come from that table; D and trimming were worked out from the DNA. In the table there are a few hundred thousand clones, around 87% of which are singletons. The CDR3 length is 16 residues. From germline, CDR1 is SGHTA and CDR2 FQGNSA. V lost 1 base, J lost 8 bases, and 17 bases lay in between. Source material: PBMCs or T cells enriched from blood (not recorded which). The chain employs TRBV7-2 and TRBJ1-4; tentatively, D is TRBD1 (6 bases). The sequence came from a man in his forties in a cohort exposed to, infected with or recovered from COVID-19 (not recorded which). DNA of the CDR3: TGTGCCAGCAGCTTAGGCGGCAGGGGCCCTGGAGAAAAACTGTTTTTT. It is translated as CASSLGGRGPGEKLFF.